The 20 T cell receptor beta chains below were found in one sample sequenced in a study of blood T cell repertoires in COVID-19. TCRdb's copy holds only in-frame clones and misses some; the assay was immunoSEQ multiplex PCR. Seen here are around 100,000 clones, about 91% observed once, and the top ten hold roughly 4.2%. The sequenced sample consisted of peripheral blood. Receptors originate from a man between 18 and 29 years old with acute or convalescent COVID-19.

The gene calls are TRBV5-1 and TRBJ1-3; 8 bases line up with TRBD1. The germline CDR1 and CDR2 sequences are SGHRS and YFSETQ. This CDR3 spans 15 amino acids. Germline trimming cut 4 bases from V and 3 bases from J; bases unmatched to any gene: 6. CDR3 region: CASSRGTGGGNTIYF. In nucleotides, the CDR3 is TGCGCCAGCAGCCGAGGGACAGGAGGTGGAAACACCATATATTTT.

The chain employs TRBV6-1 and TRBJ1-5, with D possibly TRBD1 on 6 matching bases. Germline-derived CDR1 and CDR2 are MNHNS and SASEGT. The germline V and J ends were trimmed by 0 bases and 7 bases, with 19 bases remaining between them. The CDR3 is 17 residues long. The CDR3 nucleotides read TGTGCCAGCAGTGAAGCGGTAACTGGGGGCGCGAGGCAGCCCCAGCATTTT. Translated, it gives CASSEAVTGGARQPQHF.

The V gene is TRBV5-4, the J gene TRBJ1-6; 7 bases are shared with TRBD1. Germline V lookup: CDR1 SGHNT, CDR2 YYREEE (reference sequence). Losses at the gene ends were 4 bases for V and 6 bases for J; bases not matched to a gene: 10. The CDR3 loop spans 16 amino acids. The CDR3 sequence is CASSPEGRDSNSPLHF. The CDR3 DNA follows: TGTGCCAGCAGCCCGGAGGGGCGGGACAGTAATTCACCCCTCCACTTT. The full variable domain, completed using reference TRBV5-4 and TRBJ1-6, is ETGVTQSPTHLIKTRGQQVTLRCSSQSGHNTVSWYQQALGQGPQFIFQYYREEENGRGNFPPRFSGLQFPNYSSELNVNALELDDSALYLCASSPEGRDSNSPLHFGNGTRLTVT.

The chain carries TRBV27 and TRBJ1-1, with a weak D call TRBD1 (5 bases). Germline V lookup: CDR1 MNHEY, CDR2 SMNVEV (reference sequence). This CDR3 spans 14 amino acids. Trimming pared 2 bases from V and 4 bases from J, leaving 11 bases between. The CDR3 sequence: CASSLIGGSTEAFF. The CDR3, as DNA: TGTGCCAGCAGTTTAATCGGGGGAAGCACTGAAGCTTTCTTT.

The rearrangement uses TRBV27 and TRBJ1-2; D might be TRBD1 (5 bases). CDR1 and CDR2 (germline): MNHEY, SMNVEV (reference sequence). V was clipped by 6 bases and J by 3 bases, with 20 bases between them. The CDR3 extends over 16 amino acids. CDR3 sequence (DNA): TGTGCCAGCAGGGCGCCTGGGACGGGGGGGGACTATGGCTACACCTTC. Protein product: CASRAPGTGGDYGYTF.

This clone was counted between two and nine times. This chain links TRBV6-5 with TRBJ1-1, with 8 bases lining up with TRBD1. The germline CDR1 and CDR2 sequences are MNHEY and SVGAGI. V trimming: 5 bases; J trimming: 11 bases; junction bases outside the gene matches: 7. This CDR3 spans 12 amino acids. The CDR3 sequence is CASSLDRARAFF. The CDR3 nucleotides are TGTGCCAGCAGTCTGGACAGGGCTCGTGCTTTCTTT.

V and J are TRBV3-1 (or the pseudogene TRBV3-2) and TRBJ2-3; D is undetermined. CDR3 length: 13 residues. V dropped 1 base and J dropped 2 bases, with 4 bases sitting between them. CDR1 LGHDT and CDR2 YNNKEL come from the germline V gene (reference sequence). CDR3 bases: TGTGCCAGCAGCCAAGGAGACACAGATACGCAGTATTTT. Its translation is CASSQGDTDTQYF.

V gene TRBV20-1 combines with J gene TRBJ1-2; 8 bases line up with TRBD1. CDR1 and CDR2 from the germline V gene are DFQATT and SNEGSKA (reference sequence). V lost 6 bases and J lost 4; bases outside the gene matches: 4. This CDR3 region has 12 residues. The CDR3 DNA sequence: TGCAGTGCCAGTGACAGGGGCTATGGCTACACCTTC. This sequence encodes CSASDRGYGYTF.

The chain combines TRBV12-5 with TRBJ1-1; D is unresolved. V dropped 4 bases and J dropped 0 bases, with 18 bases sitting between them. The CDR3 is made up of 17 amino acids. Germline V CDR1 and CDR2: LGHNT, FRNRAP. Here the CDR3 DNA reads TGTGCTAGTGGTTATCGCGGGTCCCCGTTCATGAACACTGAAGCTTTCTTT. Residues: CASGYRGSPFMNTEAFF. Full variable domain (missing parts from reference TRBV12-5 and TRBJ1-1): DARVTQTPRHKVTEMGQEVTMRCQPILGHNTVFWYRQTMMQGLELLAYFRNRAPLDDSGMPKDRFSAEMPDATLATLKIQPSEPRDSAVYFCASGYRGSPFMNTEAFFGQGTRLTVV.

This clone was recorded once. J is TRBJ1-1 and V is TRBV6-5; TRBD1 is a possible D gene (6 bases). This CDR3 comprises 13 residues. The V and J ends lost 6 bases and 4 bases respectively, with 12 bases between them. CDR1 is MNHEY, CDR2 SVGAGI, per germline. The CDR3 nucleotides read TGTGCCAGCAGCCTAGGGGGAGTCACTGAAGCTTTCTTT. The encoded protein is CASSLGGVTEAFF.

Remarks on this clone: The sample has other DNA sequences that encode this CDR3 too. The gene calls are TRBV3-1 (or the pseudogene TRBV3-2) and TRBJ2-5, with TRBD1 identical over 11 bases. Looked up from germline, CDR1 is LGHDT and CDR2 is YNNKEL (reference sequence). V was pared by 0 bases and J by 5 bases, with 11 bases of the junction left unmatched. The CDR3 loop spans 18 amino acids. CDR3 bases: TGTGCCAGCAGCCAAGAGGGGCCCGGACAGGGGGCCCGGGAGACCCAGTACTTC. It specifies CASSQEGPGQGARETQYF.

The rearrangement uses TRBV9 and TRBJ1-1; D unresolved. The CDR3 has 14 residues. Per germline, CDR1 SGDLS and CDR2 YYNGEE. Trimming left V 5 bases short and J 6 bases short, with 17 bases between. The CDR3 DNA follows: TGTGCCAGCAGGAGGGCAGGATATTTTCCTGAAGCTTTCTTT. Its translation is CASRRAGYFPEAFF. Supplemented by reference TRBV9 and TRBJ1-1, the full variable domain reads DSGVTQTPKHLITATGQRVTLRCSPRSGDLSVYWYQQSLDQGLQFLIQYYNGEERAKGNILERFSAQQFPDLHSELNLSSLELGDSALYFCASRRAGYFPEAFFGQGTRLTVV.

The chain combines TRBV7-9 with TRBJ2-1; 10 bases align to TRBD1. Germline CDR1 SEHNR, CDR2 FQNEAQ (reference sequence). The junction had 9 bases not matched to a gene; V was cut back by 5 bases and J by 8 bases. This CDR3 is built from 15 residues. CDR3 amino acids: CASSRDRGRVDEQFF. As DNA, the CDR3 is TGTGCCAGCAGCCGGGACAGGGGCAGGGTAGATGAGCAGTTCTTC.

The V gene is TRBV2, the J gene TRBJ1-2, with no clear D. This CDR3 is built from 13 residues. Per the germline V gene, CDR1 is SNHLY and CDR2 is FYNNEI. The V end lost 8 bases, the J end lost 3 bases, and 13 bases lay between the germline ends. This CDR3 is CASGRGIDYGYTF. CDR3 sequence (DNA): TGTGCCAGCGGGCGGGGAATTGACTATGGCTACACCTTC.

The gene calls are TRBV5-5 and TRBJ2-5, with 8 bases fitting TRBD2. CDR1 SGHKS and CDR2 YYEKEE come from the germline V gene (reference sequence). CDR3 length: 17 residues. The ends lost 2 bases at V and 3 bases at J; junction bases unmatched: 12. The CDR3 loop reads CASSLRTPGTREETQYF. CDR3 in DNA: TGTGCCAGCAGCTTAAGAACCCCCGGGACTAGAGAAGAGACCCAGTACTTC.

The J gene is TRBJ2-1, the V gene TRBV18, with 7 bases fitting TRBD2. This CDR3 has 15 amino acids. The ends lost 0 bases at V and 1 base at J; junction bases unmatched: 0. Germline CDR1 is KGHSH and CDR2 is LQKENI. For the CDR3, the DNA is TGTGCCAGCTCACCACCGGGAGGGTCCTACAATGAGCAGTTCTTC. Translating it yields CASSPPGGSYNEQFF.

J is TRBJ1-1 and V is TRBV11-3, with TRBD1 matching 8 bases. The germline gives CDR1 SGHNT, CDR2 YENEEA. The CDR3 spans 13 residues. J lost 6 bases, V lost 3 bases, and 3 bases had no gene match. The CDR3 region has the DNA TGTGCCAGCAGCTTGGTACAGGGGGCTGAAGCTTTCTTT. This codes for CASSLVQGAEAFF.

This clone was counted only a few times. CDR3 residues: CASSSSDLGGTEAFF. DNA of the CDR3: TGTGCCAGCAGCTCATCCGATCTGGGAGGCACTGAAGCTTTCTTT. The chain recombines TRBV7-9 with TRBJ1-1, with no clear D. The CDR3 covers 15 residues. V gave up 4 bases and J gave up 4 bases, with 16 bases separating them. Germline assignment: CDR1 SEHNR and CDR2 FQNEAQ (reference sequence). Full variable domain (outside the CDR3, taken from reference TRBV7-9 and TRBJ1-1): DTGVSQNPRHKITKRGQNVTFRCDPISEHNRLYWYRQTLGQGPEFLTYFQNEAQLEKSRLLSDRFSAERPKGSFSTLEIQRTEQGDSAMYLCASSSSDLGGTEAFFGQGTRLTVV.

This rearrangement joins TRBV5-1 to TRBJ1-5; D gene ambiguous. This CDR3 has 18 amino acids. Germline CDR1 reads SGHRS; CDR2 reads YFSETQ. V lost 0 bases to trimming and J lost 0 bases, with 16 bases between them. The CDR3 spells CASSLEPVRGSSNQPQHF. For the CDR3, the DNA is TGCGCCAGCAGCTTGGAACCCGTACGCGGGTCTAGCAATCAGCCCCAGCATTTT.

The J gene is TRBJ1-4, the V gene TRBV30; the D gene is possibly TRBD1 (6 bases). With 1 base removed from V and 8 bases from J, the gap between germline ends came to 11 bases. The CDR3 loop spans 13 amino acids. Germline V gene lookup returns CDR1 GTSNPN and CDR2 SVGIG (reference sequence). CDR3 in DNA: TGTGCCTGGAGTGCAGGGGTACGGGAAAAACTGTTTTTT. Protein sequence: CAWSAGVREKLFF.